These 15 T cell receptor beta chains were all obtained from the same sample, sequenced in a study of blood T cell repertoires in COVID-19. The protocol was immunoSEQ multiplex PCR, while the TCRdb copy is restricted to in-frame clones and leaves out a portion. The sample has about 270,000 clones, 84% seen once; the top ten hold 8.6%. Specimen: peripheral blood. The source is a human donor in a cohort sampled during active COVID-19.

CDR3 amino acids: CASRTGELPPYGYTF. The CDR3 DNA reads as TGTGCCAGCAGGACCGGGGAGCTTCCACCCTATGGCTACACCTTC. The V call is TRBV2, the J call TRBJ1-2; D gene ambiguous. This CDR3 has 15 amino acids. Looked up from germline, CDR1 is SNHLY and CDR2 is FYNNEI. V shed 6 bases and J shed 4 bases, with 18 bases lying between them.

The rearrangement uses TRBV2 and TRBJ2-7; D might be TRBD1 (5 bases). Trimming shortened V by 4 bases and J by 2 bases, and 15 bases separated the two germline ends. The CDR3 totals 15 residues. CDR1 is SNHLY and CDR2 is FYNNEI in the germline V gene. This CDR3 reads CASSANTQGTYEQYF. CDR3 DNA: TGTGCCAGCAGTGCAAACACCCAGGGCACCTACGAGCAGTACTTC.

This sequence joins TRBV15 and TRBJ2-5, with TRBD1 as a possible D gene (6 bases). The V and J ends lost 0 bases and 4 bases respectively, with 12 bases between them. The CDR3 contains 15 residues. In germline, CDR1 is LNHNV, CDR2 YYDKDF (reference sequence). CDR3: CATSRDFIRGETQYF. CDR3 coding DNA: TGTGCCACCAGCAGAGATTTCATCAGGGGAGAGACCCAGTACTTC.

The chain joins TRBV15 to TRBJ1-2, with D hard to call. This CDR3 spans 16 amino acids. Trimming stripped 1 base from V and 4 bases from J, with 16 bases between. The germline gives CDR1 LNHNV, CDR2 YYDKDF (reference sequence). The CDR3 DNA sequence: TGTGCCACCAGCAGAGTCGCCGGGATCGACCTCTATGGCTACACCTTC. Amino acid sequence: CATSRVAGIDLYGYTF.

The chain is built from TRBV5-5 and TRBJ2-3; 9 bases map to TRBD2. J was trimmed by 2 bases and V by 0 bases; bases with no gene match: 1. The CDR3 is 15 amino acids. The germline V gene encodes CDR1 SGHKS and CDR2 YYEKEE (reference sequence). CDR3 residues: CASSLGLAVTDTQYF. The CDR3 region has the DNA TGTGCCAGCAGCTTGGGACTAGCGGTCACAGATACGCAGTATTTT.

This clone was seen once. The chain carries TRBV5-8 and TRBJ2-1; the D gene is possibly TRBD2 (6 bases). Germline loops: CDR1 SGHTS, CDR2 YDEGEE. The CDR3 has 13 amino acids. Trimming removed 0 bases at V and 8 bases at J, with 9 bases between. The CDR3 here is CASSLGGNDEQFF. In DNA form, the CDR3 reads TGTGCCAGCAGCTTGGGCGGGAACGATGAGCAGTTCTTC. Variable domain in full (rest from reference TRBV5-8 and TRBJ2-1): EAGVTQSPTHLIKTRGQQATLRCSPISGHTSVYWYQQALGLGLQFLLWYDEGEERNRGNFPPRFSGRQFPNYSSELNVNALELEDSALYLCASSLGGNDEQFFGPGTRLTVL.

The gene calls are TRBV5-8 and TRBJ1-5, with 9 positions matching TRBD1. Germline V gives CDR1 SGHTS, CDR2 YDEGEE. This CDR3 comprises 16 residues. The V segment lost 3 bases and the J segment 4 bases; nucleotides outside the gene matches: 8. The CDR3 here is CASSSFRTGANQPQHF. CDR3 sequence (DNA): TGTGCCAGCAGCTCATTTAGGACAGGGGCAAATCAGCCCCAGCATTTT. The variable domain in full, with the rest retrieved from reference TRBV5-8 and TRBJ1-5, is EAGVTQSPTHLIKTRGQQATLRCSPISGHTSVYWYQQALGLGLQFLLWYDEGEERNRGNFPPRFSGRQFPNYSSELNVNALELEDSALYLCASSSFRTGANQPQHFGDGTRLSIL.

The chain is built from TRBV15 and TRBJ1-2; D is possibly TRBD1 (6 bases). Trimming took 5 bases from V and 7 from J, leaving 20 bases between them. The CDR3 is made up of 15 amino acids. The germline V gene encodes CDR1 LNHNV and CDR2 YYDKDF (reference sequence). For the CDR3, the DNA is TGTGCCACCAGCGCGGGGCGGGGGGCCTTAAGTGGCTACACCTTC. Its translation: CATSAGRGALSGYTF.

CDR3 DNA sequence: TGTGCCATCAGTGACGTAGGACTAAACACCGGGGAGCTGTTTTTT. Its translation: CAISDVGLNTGELFF. The chain uses TRBV10-3 and TRBJ2-2; tentative D call: TRBD2 (6 bases). V lost 3 bases and J lost 2, with 10 bases in between. The germline gives CDR1 ENHRY, CDR2 SYGVKD. The CDR3 loop spans 15 amino acids.

The genes are TRBV6-6 and TRBJ1-5, with D possibly matching TRBD1 (5 bases). The V gene's germline CDR1 is MNHNY and CDR2 SVGAGI (reference sequence). The CDR3 has 13 amino acids. Trimming shortened V by 2 bases and J by 4 bases, and 6 bases separated the two germline ends. The chain's CDR3 is CASSYGGNQPQHF. CDR3 nucleotide sequence: TGTGCCAGCAGTTACGGGGGGAATCAGCCCCAGCATTTT.

This chain joins TRBV10-1 and TRBJ2-2; a possible D gene is TRBD2 (5 bases). Per germline, CDR1 WNHNN and CDR2 SYGVQD (reference sequence). The CDR3 length is 15 residues. The V end was cut by 2 bases, the J end by 5 bases, with 12 bases between. This CDR3 is CASSEVGAGTGELFF. In DNA, the CDR3 is TGCGCCAGCAGTGAGGTCGGCGCGGGTACCGGGGAGCTGTTTTTT.

The chain couples TRBV4-3 to TRBJ2-2; weak D call: TRBD1 (7 bases). This CDR3 region has 17 residues. V lost 2 bases, J lost 7 bases, and 20 bases lay in between. The germline V gene has CDR1 LGHNA and CDR2 YSLEER. The CDR3 DNA reads TGCGCCAGCAGCCAATACCACAGGGGACTTGTTGGCGGGGAGCTGTTTTTT. The encoded protein is CASSQYHRGLVGGELFF.

This clone turned up a few times. The chain joins TRBV6-5 to TRBJ1-1; 8 nucleotides align to TRBD1. The CDR3 loop spans 14 amino acids. Germline-derived CDR1 and CDR2 are MNHEY and SVGAGI. V shed 0 bases, J shed 7 bases, and the junction held 4 bases outside the gene matches. The CDR3 region has the DNA TGTGCCAGCAGTTACTCAACAGGGGGTCGTGAAGCTTTCTTT. It translates to CASSYSTGGREAFF.

The chain uses TRBV28 and TRBJ1-3; perhaps TRBD1 as D (5 bases). V lost 2 bases, J lost 0 bases, and 11 bases lay in between. CDR1 and CDR2 from the germline V gene are MDHEN and SYDVKM. This CDR3 comprises 16 residues. The CDR3 is CASSLQGLSSGNTIYF. The CDR3 nucleotides are TGTGCCAGCAGTTTACAGGGCCTGAGCTCTGGAAACACCATATATTTT.

The chain employs TRBV5-1 and TRBJ1-1; the match to TRBD1 covers 7 bases. Unmatched junction bases numbered 0, after V lost 0 bases and J lost 1 base. The CDR3 is made up of 14 amino acids. Germline CDR1 reads SGHRS; CDR2 reads YFSETQ. The CDR3 region has the DNA TGCGCCAGCAGCTTGGGGGACAGGAACACTGAAGCTTTCTTT. Amino acids: CASSLGDRNTEAFF.